This TCR beta chain comes out of a study of T cells expressing NK-cell markers. Study-wide background: The authors sequenced eight donors, of whom seven were HCMV-seropositive and one was seronegative. Study findings and constraints: There were several donors in whom these clonotypes also led the CD3+CD56-NKG2C+ fraction. Whether expanded NKG2C+ T cell clones recognized HCMV stayed uncertain.

A 5'RACE template switching approach incorporating UMIs was used to make TCR beta cDNA. Following a re-call of the 5' RACE reads, TCRdb has one entry per CDR3 protein and lacks DNA. The sample has around 380,000 distinct CDR3 sequences, and its top ten clones hold around a tenth. As to this clonotype: Its target is not known.

The sequencing sample was made of blood T cells: a sorted CD56 or NKG2C T cell subset, CD4+ or CD8+ T cells, or bulk PBMC T cells (not recorded which). The sequence was obtained from a woman in her forties or fifties in good health.

The CDR3 loop is CASRLRQPNYGYTF. The chain joins TRBV6-6 to TRBJ1-2; as DNA is missing, the TRBD1 call by TCRdb cannot be tested. Germline CDR1 MNHNY, CDR2 SVGAGI (reference sequence). The CDR3 consists of 14 residues.